In this sample, the clone carrying this T cell receptor beta chain turned up a few times. This specimen belongs to a study of blood T cell repertoires in COVID-19. Study summary: T cells, B-cell-depleted T cells, or PBMCs provided the cDNA or gDNA that served as material.

The CDR3 consists of 14 residues. Trimming at V came to 6 bases and at J to 2 bases, leaving 3 bases not matched to a gene. CDR1 is MRHNA and CDR2 is SNTAGT in the germline V gene. Study processing details: Amplification of reference gene primers provided the estimated nucleated cell counts. Profiling relied on immunoSEQ multiplex PCR, and the TCRdb table lists in-frame clones only, not all of them. The V and J calls and the clone size are those of that table, but D and trimming were determined from the DNA. The sample holds roughly 62,000 clones; 65% to 80% are singletons and the top ten take around 21%.

The clonotype was recovered from an elderly woman with active or convalescent COVID-19. The chain carries TRBV6-4 and TRBJ2-2, with 7 positions matching TRBD1. Source material: peripheral blood. CDR3 amino acids: CASRHRGNTGELFF. CDR3 sequence (DNA): TGTGCCAGCAGACACAGGGGAAACACCGGGGAGCTGTTTTTT.